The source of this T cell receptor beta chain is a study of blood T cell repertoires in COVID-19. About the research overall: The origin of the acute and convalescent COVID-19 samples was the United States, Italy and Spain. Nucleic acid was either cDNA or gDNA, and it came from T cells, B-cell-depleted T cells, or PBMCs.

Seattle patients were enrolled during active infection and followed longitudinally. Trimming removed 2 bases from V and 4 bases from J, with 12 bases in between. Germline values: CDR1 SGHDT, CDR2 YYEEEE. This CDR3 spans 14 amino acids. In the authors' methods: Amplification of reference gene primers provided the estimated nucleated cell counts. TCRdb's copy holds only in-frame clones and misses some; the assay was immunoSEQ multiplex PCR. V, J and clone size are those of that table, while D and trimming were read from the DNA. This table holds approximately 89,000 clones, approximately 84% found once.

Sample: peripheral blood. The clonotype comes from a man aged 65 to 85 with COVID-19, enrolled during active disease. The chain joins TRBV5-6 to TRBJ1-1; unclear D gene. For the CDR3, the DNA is TGTGCCAGCAGCTTCGAGGGCCTTGCCACTGAAGCTTTCTTT. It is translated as CASSFEGLATEAFF.